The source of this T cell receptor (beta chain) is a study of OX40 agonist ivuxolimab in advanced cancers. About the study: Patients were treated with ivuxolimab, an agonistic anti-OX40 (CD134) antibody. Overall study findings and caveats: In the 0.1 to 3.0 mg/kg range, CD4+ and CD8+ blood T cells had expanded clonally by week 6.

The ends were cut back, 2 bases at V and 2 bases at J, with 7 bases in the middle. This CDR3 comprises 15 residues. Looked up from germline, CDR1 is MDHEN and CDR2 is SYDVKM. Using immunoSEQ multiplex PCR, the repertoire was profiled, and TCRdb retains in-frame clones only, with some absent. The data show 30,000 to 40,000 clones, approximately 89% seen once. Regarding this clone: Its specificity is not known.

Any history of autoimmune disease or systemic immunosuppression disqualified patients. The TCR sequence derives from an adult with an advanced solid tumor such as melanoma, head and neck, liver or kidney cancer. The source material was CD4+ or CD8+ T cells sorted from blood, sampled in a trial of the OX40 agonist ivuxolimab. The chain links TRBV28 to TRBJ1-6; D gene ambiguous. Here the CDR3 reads CASSLSATYNSPLHF. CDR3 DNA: TGTGCCAGCAGTTTAAGTGCCACCTATAATTCACCCCTCCACTTT.